The 2 T cell receptor beta chains given below trace back to one sample, sequenced in a study of cytomegalovirus exposure and HLA in healthy donors. Primers: 60 Vbeta forward and 13 Jbeta reverse. The assay was immunoSEQ multiplex PCR, and TCRdb's table has in-frame clones only and misses some. The sample carries roughly 99,000 clones, around 77% recorded once. The sample comprised PBMCs. These receptors came from a male donor in good health and CMV-seronegative.

The chain links TRBV18 to TRBJ2-2; D may be TRBD1 (6 bases). The CDR3 has 14 amino acids. V lost 3 bases and J 4 bases, leaving 9 bases between the germline ends. Looked up from germline, CDR1 is KGHSH and CDR2 is LQKENI. CDR3 sequence: CASSPIRGTGELFF. Written as DNA, the CDR3 is TGTGCCAGCTCACCGATCAGGGGCACCGGGGAGCTGTTTTTT.

The chain employs TRBV5-5 and TRBJ1-1; a weak D match, TRBD1 (6 bases). The CDR3 is 16 amino acids. From germline, CDR1 is SGHKS and CDR2 YYEKEE (reference sequence). V gave up 0 bases and J gave up 6 bases, with 18 bases separating them. CDR3 loop: CASSLGGLRGSAEAFF. CDR3 sequence (DNA): TGTGCCAGCAGCTTGGGGGGCCTCAGGGGAAGCGCTGAAGCTTTCTTT.